This T cell receptor beta chain was retrieved from a study of cytomegalovirus exposure and HLA in healthy donors. Overall study: Per a later analysis, the roughly 670 first-cohort and fewer than 150 validation repertoires shared one platform. Whole-study findings and limits: Cytomegalovirus association was assigned to 150 to 200 TCR beta chains.

This clone was observed a handful of times. The antigen remains unidentified. Sequencing used immunoSEQ multiplex PCR; TCRdb keeps in-frame clones, though not all of them. The data hold roughly 52,000 clones, with roughly 93% observed a single time. CDR3 length: 13 residues. Germline CDR1 and CDR2: SGHTA and FQGNSA. Trimming stripped 1 base from V and 4 bases from J, with 7 bases between. This chain links TRBV7-2 with TRBJ1-1; D not resolved. Sequencing input: PBMCs. The receptor was isolated from a woman in her late teens or twenties in good health and CMV-seropositive. In DNA, the CDR3 is TGTGCCAGCAGCTTAGGCGTTGGCACTGAAGCTTTCTTT. Its protein is CASSLGVGTEAFF.